This T cell receptor (beta chain) comes out of a study of Graves' ophthalmopathy and Graves' hyperthyroidism. The table lists this clonotype with many counts. Amplified TCR beta CDR3 regions were obtained using RNA transcripts as template. Scientists carried out first-round RT-PCR using HTBI primers and then a second-round multiplex PCR. TCRdb called the multiplex PCR reads again in MiXCR, with one record for every CDR3 protein. The sample includes 150,000 or so distinct CDR3 sequences, roughly two fifths seen only once; the top ten take roughly 5.2%. Losses at the gene ends were 3 bases for V and 0 bases for J; bases not matched to a gene: 1. Germline CDR1 LNHDA, CDR2 SQIVND (reference sequence). CDR3 size: 15 residues.

This sequence was found in a woman aged 40 to 49 with Graves' ophthalmopathy. Sequencing input: peripheral blood. The chain links TRBV19 to TRBJ2-2; 7 bases agree with TRBD1. The CDR3: CASSIGTANTGELFF. The CDR3 DNA reads as TGTGCCAGTAGTATCGGGACAGCGAACACCGGGGAGCTGTTTTTT.